The rows below give T cell receptor beta chains drawn from one sample of a study of blood T cell repertoires in COVID-19. Clones were read by immunoSEQ multiplex PCR, and TCRdb kept only the in-frame ones, dropping some. The sample records around 250,000 clones, 84% being singletons. The specimen sequenced was peripheral blood. These receptor sequences come from a woman in her forties who had recovered from COVID-19. The CDR3 runs from the conserved cysteine through the conserved F or W. The order of the fields is D gene, V gene, clone size, J gene, CDR3 protein, CDR3 DNA. D genes are given only for firm matches. Not every row has a clone size; where given, it reads once, few, many or a size class.

D: TRBD2; V: TRBV2; size: .; J: TRBJ2-1; CDR3: CASRLAGTYNEQFF; DNA: TGTGCCAGCAGACTAGCGGGGACCTACAATGAGCAGTTCTTC
D: .; V: TRBV9; size: once; J: TRBJ2-7; CDR3: CASSVGDSLGAYYEQYF; DNA: TGTGCCAGCAGCGTAGGAGACTCGCTAGGGGCTTACTACGAGCAGTACTTC
D: .; V: TRBV5-1; size: once; J: TRBJ1-1; CDR3: CASSLTLRLAGVEAFF; DNA: TGCGCCAGCAGCTTAACCCTTCGGCTGGCGGGGGTTGAAGCTTTCTTT
D: .; V: TRBV24-1; size: .; J: TRBJ2-5; CDR3: CATSPGAEETQYF; DNA: TGTGCCACCAGCCCAGGGGCCGAAGAGACCCAGTACTTC
D: .; V: TRBV27; size: .; J: TRBJ2-7; CDR3: CASSYSGTYEQYF; DNA: TGTGCCAGCAGTTATAGCGGAACCTACGAGCAGTACTTC
D: TRBD2; V: TRBV6-5; size: .; J: TRBJ2-1; CDR3: CASSYSIGLAGNEQFF; DNA: TGTGCCAGCAGTTACTCGATAGGACTAGCGGGTAATGAGCAGTTCTTC
D: TRBD2; V: TRBV5-1; size: .; J: TRBJ2-7; CDR3: CASSSAGGLYEQYF; DNA: TGCGCCAGCAGCTCCGCGGGAGGGCTTTACGAGCAGTACTTC
D: TRBD1; V: TRBV12-3/TRBV12-4; size: .; J: TRBJ1-3; CDR3: CASGRGPGNTIYF; DNA: TGTGCCAGCGGTAGGGGGCCGGGAAACACCATATATTTT
D: .; V: TRBV3-1/TRBV3-2; size: .; J: TRBJ1-1; CDR3: CASSQATAGTEAFF; DNA: TGTGCCAGCAGCCAAGCGACAGCGGGCACTGAAGCTTTCTTT
D: TRBD1; V: TRBV30; size: few; J: TRBJ1-1; CDR3: CAWSRGPNTEAFF; DNA: TGTGCCTGGAGTAGGGGGCCGAACACTGAAGCTTTCTTT
D: TRBD1; V: TRBV9; size: .; J: TRBJ2-6; CDR3: CASSVGRGPLSSGANVLTF; DNA: TGTGCCAGCAGCGTAGGAAGGGGGCCGTTGTCCTCTGGGGCCAACGTCCTGACTTTC
D: TRBD1; V: TRBV19; size: .; J: TRBJ1-4; CDR3: CASSIDHRGRDEKLFF; DNA: TGTGCCAGTAGTATAGATCACAGGGGGCGCGATGAAAAACTGTTTTTT
D: .; V: TRBV30; size: .; J: TRBJ1-1; CDR3: CAWQGITNTEAFF; DNA: TGTGCCTGGCAGGGAATTACGAACACTGAAGCTTTCTTT
D: TRBD1; V: TRBV5-1; size: .; J: TRBJ2-3; CDR3: CASSTGQPRHTQYF; DNA: TGCGCCAGCAGCACGGGACAGCCCCGGCATACGCAGTATTTT
D: TRBD1; V: TRBV2; size: .; J: TRBJ1-1; CDR3: CASSEVPGTGGRNTEAFF; DNA: TGTGCCAGCAGTGAAGTCCCAGGGACAGGGGGCAGGAACACTGAAGCTTTCTTT
D: .; V: TRBV5-1; size: .; J: TRBJ1-4; CDR3: CASRPYSDGGEKLFF; DNA: TGCGCCAGCAGACCTTATTCGGATGGCGGTGAAAAACTGTTTTTT
D: TRBD1; V: TRBV5-6; size: .; J: TRBJ1-6; CDR3: CASSFTQGANSPLHF; DNA: TGTGCCAGCAGCTTTACCCAGGGGGCAAATTCACCCCTCCACTTT
D: .; V: TRBV5-1; size: .; J: TRBJ1-5; CDR3: CASSLGPRGNQPQHF; DNA: TGCGCCAGCAGCTTGGGTCCGCGGGGAAATCAGCCCCAGCATTTT
D: .; V: TRBV19; size: .; J: TRBJ1-2; CDR3: CASSIDPGYGYTF; DNA: TGTGCCAGTAGTATAGATCCGGGCTATGGCTACACCTTC
D: TRBD1; V: TRBV7-3; size: .; J: TRBJ1-2; CDR3: CASSFTHTDRDYGYTF; DNA: TGTGCCAGCAGCTTTACCCACACCGACAGGGACTATGGCTACACCTTC
D: .; V: TRBV4-1; size: .; J: TRBJ1-5; CDR3: CASSQSWVGGARNQPQHF; DNA: TGCGCCAGCAGCCAATCCTGGGTGGGGGGGGCCCGCAATCAGCCCCAGCATTTT
D: TRBD2; V: TRBV23-1; size: .; J: TRBJ2-7; CDR3: CASSNRDYVYEQYF; DNA: TGCGCCAGCAGCAACCGGGACTACGTATACGAGCAGTACTTC
D: .; V: TRBV28; size: .; J: TRBJ1-2; CDR3: CASSFHPPGVYGYTF; DNA: TGTGCCAGCAGTTTCCACCCCCCGGGGGTTTATGGCTACACCTTC
D: TRBD1; V: TRBV28; size: .; J: TRBJ2-3; CDR3: CASSSPGTGGRRADTQYF; DNA: TGTGCCAGCAGTTCCCCCGGGACAGGGGGTAGGAGGGCAGATACGCAGTATTTT
D: TRBD1; V: TRBV19; size: .; J: TRBJ1-6; CDR3: CASQRDRGNSPLHF; DNA: TGTGCCAGCCAACGGGACAGAGGTAATTCACCCCTCCACTTT
D: .; V: TRBV7-9; size: .; J: TRBJ2-7; CDR3: CASSLEGSEQYF; DNA: TGTGCCAGCAGCTTAGAAGGGAGCGAGCAGTACTTC
D: .; V: TRBV19; size: once; J: TRBJ1-5; CDR3: CASSIEVVRSNQPQHF; DNA: TGTGCCAGTAGTATCGAAGTTGTGCGGAGCAATCAGCCCCAGCATTTT
D: TRBD1; V: TRBV7-2; size: .; J: TRBJ2-2; CDR3: CASSQGQGWTGELFF; DNA: TGTGCCAGCAGCCAAGGACAGGGGTGGACCGGGGAGCTGTTTTTT
D: .; V: TRBV7-2; size: .; J: TRBJ1-5; CDR3: CASSPQGNQPQHF; DNA: TGTGCCAGCAGCCCCCAGGGTAATCAGCCCCAGCATTTT
D: .; V: TRBV30; size: .; J: TRBJ1-2; CDR3: CAWSLNTGRTDGYTF; DNA: TGTGCCTGGAGTTTAAATACCGGGAGGACGGATGGCTACACCTTC
D: .; V: TRBV4-1; size: once; J: TRBJ1-2; CDR3: CASSQASTVRYGYTF; DNA: TGCGCCAGCAGCCAAGCATCGACAGTGAGGTATGGCTACACCTTC
D: TRBD1; V: TRBV27; size: .; J: TRBJ1-1; CDR3: CASSLTGGTEAFF; DNA: TGTGCCAGCAGTTTGACAGGGGGCACTGAAGCTTTCTTT
D: .; V: TRBV15; size: few; J: TRBJ1-2; CDR3: CATSREQGDGYTF; DNA: TGTGCCACCAGCAGAGAACAGGGAGATGGCTACACCTTC
D: .; V: TRBV12-3/TRBV12-4; size: .; J: TRBJ2-5; CDR3: CASRTGEGTQYF; DNA: TGTGCCAGCAGGACAGGGGAGGGGACCCAGTACTTC
D: TRBD1; V: TRBV5-1; size: .; J: TRBJ1-1; CDR3: CASSPGTGNAEAFF; DNA: TGCGCCAGCAGCCCAGGGACAGGGAATGCTGAAGCTTTCTTT
D: TRBD2; V: TRBV28; size: .; J: TRBJ2-7; CDR3: CASSLRLAGEYEQYF; DNA: TGTGCCAGCAGTTTACGCCTAGCGGGGGAGTACGAGCAGTACTTC
D: TRBD1; V: TRBV3-1/TRBV3-2; size: .; J: TRBJ2-5; CDR3: CASSPTGWETQYF; DNA: TGTGCCAGCAGCCCGACAGGGTGGGAGACCCAGTACTTC
D: TRBD1; V: TRBV30; size: .; J: TRBJ2-2; CDR3: CAWKNRGKGELFF; DNA: TGTGCCTGGAAGAACAGGGGGAAAGGGGAGCTGTTTTTT
D: TRBD2; V: TRBV19; size: .; J: TRBJ2-1; CDR3: CASSGASGNYNEQFF; DNA: TGTGCCAGTAGTGGGGCTAGCGGAAACTACAATGAGCAGTTCTTC
D: .; V: TRBV7-6; size: .; J: TRBJ2-5; CDR3: CASSSLLQGIGGETQYF; DNA: TGTGCCAGCAGTTCGCTACTACAGGGCATTGGGGGAGAGACCCAGTACTTC
D: TRBD1; V: TRBV4-1; size: .; J: TRBJ1-1; CDR3: CASSQPGTGMNTEAFF; DNA: TGCGCCAGCAGCCAGCCCGGGACAGGAATGAACACTGAAGCTTTCTTT
D: .; V: TRBV19; size: .; J: TRBJ1-6; CDR3: CASTLSGTYNSPLHF; DNA: TGTGCCAGTACTCTCTCCGGTACCTATAATTCACCCCTCCACTTT